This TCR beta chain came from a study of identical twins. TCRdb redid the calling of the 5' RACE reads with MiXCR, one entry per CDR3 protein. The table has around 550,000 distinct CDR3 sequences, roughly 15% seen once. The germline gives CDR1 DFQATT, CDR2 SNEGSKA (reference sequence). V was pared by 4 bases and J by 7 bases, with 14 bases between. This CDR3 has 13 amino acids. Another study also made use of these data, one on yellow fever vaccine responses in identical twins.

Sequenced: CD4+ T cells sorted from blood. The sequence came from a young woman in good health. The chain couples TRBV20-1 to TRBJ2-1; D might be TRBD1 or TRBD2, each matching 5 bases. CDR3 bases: TGCAGTGCTAAGGGGCTAGCCCAAAATGAGCAGTTCTTC. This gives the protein CSAKGLAQNEQFF.